These 11 T cell receptor beta chains originate from one sample sequenced in a study of cytomegalovirus exposure and HLA in healthy donors. PCR used 60 Vbeta primers and 13 Jbeta primers. Measured with immunoSEQ multiplex PCR; TCRdb has only the in-frame clones, and not every one. The profile shows over 150,000 clones, approximately 78% of them singletons. Sequenced input: PBMCs. These receptors were collected from a male donor in good health and CMV-seropositive.

The chain employs TRBV6-1 and TRBJ2-7; TRBD1 is a possible D gene (5 bases). V was cut by 0 bases and J by 5 bases, with 11 bases left in between. This CDR3 has 14 residues. Germline lookup yields CDR1 MNHNS and CDR2 SASEGT. CDR3 protein: CASSEAPGADEQYF. The DNA of the CDR3 is TGTGCCAGCAGTGAAGCGCCTGGGGCGGACGAGCAGTACTTC.

This chain uses TRBV10-1 with TRBJ2-1; perhaps TRBD1 as D (6 bases). V shed 6 bases and J shed 7 bases, with 22 bases lying between them. Germline CDR1 WNHNN, CDR2 SYGVQD (reference sequence). The CDR3 length is 16 residues. In DNA, the CDR3 is TGCGCCAGCAGCGCCGGGACCCCCCGCAGGGGAAATGAGCAGTTCTTC. It translates to CASSAGTPRRGNEQFF.

This clone was detected only a few times. The V gene is TRBV30, the J gene TRBJ1-2; D gene uncertain. CDR1 and CDR2 from the germline V gene are GTSNPN and SVGIG (reference sequence). The CDR3 sequence is 15 residues long. Trimming removed 0 bases from V and 1 base from J, with 12 bases in between. The CDR3 nucleotides are TGTGCCTGGAGTGTACTTGTAAGAAGTAACTATGGCTACACCTTC. It specifies CAWSVLVRSNYGYTF.

The chain combines TRBV7-6 with TRBJ1-3; a possible D gene is TRBD1 (5 bases). CDR1 is SGHVS, CDR2 FNYEAQ, per germline. V lost 5 bases and J lost 7, with 15 bases in between. The CDR3 runs 14 residues. The CDR3 sequence is CASSPLAGGNTIYF. Written as DNA, the CDR3 is TGTGCCAGCAGCCCCTTGGCTGGGGGGAACACCATATATTTT. The full variable domain, with the rest looked up from reference TRBV7-6 and TRBJ1-3, is GAGVSQSPRYKVTKRGQDVALRCDPISGHVSLYWYRQALGQGPEFLTYFNYEAQQDKSGLPNDRFSAERPEGSISTLTIQRTEQRDSAMYRCASSPLAGGNTIYFGEGSWLTVV.

The table lists this clone with a few counts. The CDR3 coding sequence is TGCGCCAGCAGCCAAGATCGGGACAGCTTCTATGGCTACACCTTC. Residues: CASSQDRDSFYGYTF. The chain joins TRBV4-3 to TRBJ1-2, with 7 bases that match TRBD1. CDR3 length: 15 residues. V shed 0 bases and J 4 bases; nucleotides not matched to a gene: 5. Germline V CDR1 and CDR2: LGHNA, YSLEER.

This rearrangement joins TRBV7-7 to TRBJ2-5, with D perhaps matching TRBD2 (5 bases). This CDR3 contains 14 residues. Trimming pared 5 bases from V and 5 bases from J, leaving 15 bases between. CDR1 is SSHAT and CDR2 is FNYEAQ in the germline V gene (reference sequence). The CDR3, as DNA: TGTGCCAGCAGCCTTTTAGGAGGCGGGGAGACCCAGTACTTC. It translates to CASSLLGGGETQYF.

This chain joins TRBV20-1 and TRBJ2-7; D call uncertain. Germline-derived CDR1 and CDR2 are DFQATT and SNEGSKA (reference sequence). The CDR3 length is 11 residues. V gave up 2 bases and J gave up 4 bases, with 6 bases separating them. CDR3 nucleotides: TGCAGTGCTAGACAGATTTACGAGCAGTACTTC. Translated: CSARQIYEQYF.

The rearrangement links TRBV5-1 to TRBJ1-1; D is unclear. V was pared by 0 bases and J by 0 bases, with 15 bases between. The CDR3 covers 17 residues. Germline assignment: CDR1 SGHRS and CDR2 YFSETQ. The CDR3 loop is CASSLASRGVVNTEAFF. The CDR3 bases are TGCGCCAGCAGCTTGGCCAGCCGGGGAGTCGTGAACACTGAAGCTTTCTTT.

V usage is TRBV2 and J usage is TRBJ2-2; 8 positions agree with TRBD2. The CDR3 is 15 amino acids. The germline gives CDR1 SNHLY, CDR2 FYNNEI. V shed 7 bases, J shed 3 bases, and the junction held 7 bases outside the gene matches. CDR3 in DNA: TGTGCCAGCATAAGCGGGGGAGGCGACACCGGGGAGCTGTTTTTT. Its protein is CASISGGGDTGELFF. Full variable domain (missing parts from reference TRBV2 and TRBJ2-2): EPEVTQTPSHQVTQMGQEVILRCVPISNHLYFYWYRQILGQKVEFLVSFYNNEISEKSEIFDDQFSVERPDGSNFTLKIRSTKLEDSAMYFCASISGGGDTGELFFGEGSRLTVL.

The rearrangement links TRBV7-7 to TRBJ1-1; 8 bases agree with TRBD1. The V gene's germline CDR1 is SSHAT and CDR2 FNYEAQ (reference sequence). V lost 9 bases and J lost 1; bases outside the gene matches: 10. CDR3 length: 15 residues. The CDR3 nucleotides are TGTGCCAGGATGACAGGGGAGGAGAGGAACACTGAAGCTTTCTTT. Translating gives CARMTGEERNTEAFF.

The rearrangement joins TRBV7-9 to TRBJ2-2; D not resolved. CDR1 SEHNR and CDR2 FQNEAQ come from the germline V gene (reference sequence). Trimming removed 1 base at V and 5 bases at J, with 8 bases between. The CDR3 contains 14 residues. The CDR3: CASSLDVPTGELFF. The CDR3 nucleotides read TGTGCCAGCAGCTTAGATGTCCCTACCGGGGAGCTGTTTTTT.